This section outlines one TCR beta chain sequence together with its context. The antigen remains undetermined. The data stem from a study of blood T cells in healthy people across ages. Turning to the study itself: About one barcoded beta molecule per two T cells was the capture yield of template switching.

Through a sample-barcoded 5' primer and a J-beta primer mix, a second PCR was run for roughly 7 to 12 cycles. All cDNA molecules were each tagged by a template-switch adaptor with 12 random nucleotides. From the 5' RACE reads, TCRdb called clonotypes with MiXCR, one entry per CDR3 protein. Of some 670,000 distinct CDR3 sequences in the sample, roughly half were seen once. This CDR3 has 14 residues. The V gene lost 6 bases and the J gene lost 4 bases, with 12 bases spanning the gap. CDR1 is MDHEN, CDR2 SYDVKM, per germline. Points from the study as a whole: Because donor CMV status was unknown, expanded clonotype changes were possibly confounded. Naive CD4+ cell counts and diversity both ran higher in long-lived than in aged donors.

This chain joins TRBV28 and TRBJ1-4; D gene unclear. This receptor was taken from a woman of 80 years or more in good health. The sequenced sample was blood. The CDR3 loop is CASSLGPINEKLFF. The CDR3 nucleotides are TGTGCCAGCAGCCTTGGACCGATTAATGAAAAACTGTTTTTT.